The TCR beta chain described here comes from a study of cytomegalovirus exposure and HLA in healthy donors. Germline CDR1 reads SGHVS; CDR2 reads FQNEAQ. With 5 bases removed from V and 7 bases from J, the gap between germline ends came to 14 bases. The CDR3 contains 13 residues. The primer mix had 60 Vbeta and 13 Jbeta primers. The protocol was immunoSEQ multiplex PCR, while the TCRdb copy is restricted to in-frame clones and leaves out a portion. The sample carries over 90,000 clones, roughly four fifths recorded once. The source is a man in his forties in good health and CMV-seropositive. What was sequenced was PBMCs. This chain joins TRBV7-8 and TRBJ1-2; perhaps TRBD1 as D (6 bases). The CDR3 DNA is TGTGCCAGCAGCGGAGGGGGGGCGGCTGGCTACACCTTC. Translation: CASSGGGAAGYTF.